This T cell receptor beta chain was obtained from a study of cytomegalovirus exposure and HLA in healthy donors. Study-wide points: TCR beta sequences reportedly predicted the HLA-A and HLA-B alleles of most subjects accurately. Most TCR sequences were rare, but some public TCRs occurred in many donors.

PCR amplification relied on 60 Vbeta primers (plus 13 Jbeta primers). Original processing notes: Roughly 12 million of about 88 million unique TCR beta chains were shared, per a later count. The assay was immunoSEQ multiplex PCR, and TCRdb's table has in-frame clones only and misses some. V and J calls and clone size come straight from that table; D and trimming were deduced from the DNA. The data contain approximately 200,000 clones, over 60% of them singletons. The CDR3 extends over 14 amino acids. V dropped 3 bases and J dropped 0; count of bases not matched to a gene: 3. Germline assignment: CDR1 GTSNPN and CDR2 SVGIG (reference sequence). As regards this clone: The target antigen is unknown.

The sequenced sample consisted of PBMCs. The TCR originated in a man between 18 and 35 years old in good health and CMV-seronegative. The rearrangement uses TRBV30 and TRBJ2-3; 7 bases line up with TRBD1. The DNA of the CDR3 is TGTGCCTGGAGACAGGGGATTAGCACAGATACGCAGTATTTT. This sequence encodes CAWRQGISTDTQYF.